The clone carrying this T cell receptor beta chain was counted only a few times. What it recognizes is unknown. This entry is derived from a study of beta chain features in type 1 diabetes. Across the study: Healthy donors resembled patients in age, gender and cell yields.

The CDR3 spans 13 residues. Trimming took 3 bases from V and 3 from J, leaving 8 bases between them. Germline V gene sequence: CDR1 MDHEN, CDR2 SYDVKM. CD4+ cells of the naive, central memory, regulatory and stem cell-like memory types were sorted via CD45RO/CCR7/CD25/CD127/CD95/CD27. As every portion of the isolated RNA was reverse transcribed, the sequencing read expressed TCRB transcripts. Profiled with immunoSEQ multiplex PCR; TCRdb holds only in-frame clones, not every one. Of hundreds of thousands of clones in the sample, roughly 15% were seen once. Points from the study as a whole: Patients showed naive, central memory and Treg TCRB repertoires that appeared more similar than those of healthy donors. Patients with Type 1 diabetes showed moderately but significantly shorter TCRB CDR3s in all four CD4+ subsets.

The gene calls are TRBV28 and TRBJ2-5, with D tentatively TRBD2 (5 bases). The TCR comes from a man between 18 and 35 years old in good health. The sequenced sample consisted of naive CD4+ T cells from blood. The CDR3 DNA follows: TGTGCCAGCAGTTTGGACGGGGAAGAGACCCAGTACTTC. Its protein is CASSLDGEETQYF.